This is a list of T cell receptor beta chains from one sample in a study of blood T cell repertoires in COVID-19. TCRdb keeps only in-frame clones here, not all; method: immunoSEQ multiplex PCR. The sample lists 60,000 or so clones; roughly 93% were seen once. The sequenced sample was peripheral blood. Receptor source: a human donor in a cohort sampled during active COVID-19. Both conserved end residues are part of each CDR3. Fields, in order: V gene, CDR3 protein.

v_gene: TRBV5-1; CDR3aa: CASSPQGPDLGEQYF
v_gene: TRBV25-1; CDR3aa: CASSEYPAGELFF
v_gene: TRBV28; CDR3aa: CASRQLWAGGYEQYF
v_gene: TRBV19; CDR3aa: CASSIVAGGDEQYF
v_gene: TRBV11-2; CDR3aa: CASTRGAGGETQYF
v_gene: TRBV6-2/TRBV6-3; CDR3aa: CASSYGGFRLSGANVLTF
v_gene: TRBV5-1; CDR3aa: CASATSTPQETQYF
v_gene: TRBV7-9; CDR3aa: CASNRDRDSYEQYF
v_gene: TRBV11-2; CDR3aa: CASSLGPSVRGSPLHF
v_gene: TRBV3-1/TRBV3-2; CDR3aa: CASSLTGDREEQFF